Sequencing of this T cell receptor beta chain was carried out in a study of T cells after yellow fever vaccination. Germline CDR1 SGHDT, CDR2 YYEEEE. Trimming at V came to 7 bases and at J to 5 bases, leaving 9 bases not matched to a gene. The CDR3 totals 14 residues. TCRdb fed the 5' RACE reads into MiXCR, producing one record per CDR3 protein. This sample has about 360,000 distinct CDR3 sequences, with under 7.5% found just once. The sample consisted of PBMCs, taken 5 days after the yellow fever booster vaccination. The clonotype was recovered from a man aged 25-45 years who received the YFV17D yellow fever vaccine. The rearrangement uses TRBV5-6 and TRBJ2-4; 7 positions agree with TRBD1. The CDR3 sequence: CASDRQGEQNIQYF. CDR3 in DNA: TGTGCCAGCGACAGACAGGGAGAGCAAAACATTCAGTACTTC.